The T cell receptor beta chain described here comes from a study of T-cell reconstitution after alpha-beta-depleted transplantation in children. Study-level points and caveats: After one year, T-cell counts and TCRbeta diversity mostly came from new T cells. Several patients had high TCRbeta diversity at day 60; it came from surviving recipient T cells and thymic progenitors. Several hundred expanded graft clones reportedly supplied alpha-beta T cells about two months after transplant.

This CDR3 spans 15 amino acids. V was pared by 0 bases and J by 1 base, with 6 bases between. Germline CDR1 LGHNA, CDR2 YNFKEQ. Molecular barcoding with unique molecular identifiers was used for the TCRbeta library. TCRdb passed the PCR reads through MiXCR, listing each CDR3 protein once. The sample lists about 980,000 distinct CDR3 sequences, roughly 31% occurring once. This clonotype appeared a few times. Its antigen is currently unknown. The rearrangement links TRBV4-2 to TRBJ2-2, with D possibly being TRBD2 (5 bases). The source material was PBMCs, mostly from graft donor cells, sampled 360 days after TCRalphabeta/CD19-depleted stem cell transplant. The source is a boy in the first two years of life who had a stem cell transplant for SCID, so the T cells may come from the graft donor. The CDR3 protein is CASSQESGNTGELFF. The CDR3 bases are TGTGCCAGCAGCCAAGAGAGCGGGAACACCGGGGAGCTGTTTTTT.